This is a list of T cell receptor beta chains from one sample in a study of T-cell memory formation after mild COVID-19. TCRdb processed the 5' RACE reads anew with MiXCR; each CDR3 protein has one entry. The sample consists of approximately 340,000 distinct CDR3 sequences, 10% to 15% of them appearing once. The sample comprised PBMCs or a T cell subset sorted from them (not recorded which). Receptors were obtained from a man aged 18 to 29 who had mild COVID-19 (a few samples of this study predate the infection). Cell type and time point are not known. The CDR3 runs from the conserved cysteine through the conserved F or W. Fields, in order: J gene, V gene, clone size, D gene, CDR3 protein, CDR3 DNA. D genes are given only for firm matches. Size is omitted from some rows. Given values are once, few, many or a class for expanded clones.

TRBJ1-1 TRBV3-1 - - CASSQSTEAFF TGTGCCAGCAGCCAATCCACTGAAGCTTTCTTT
TRBJ2-1 TRBV5-1 few - CASSLAWRANEQFF TGCGCCAGCAGCTTGGCCTGGAGAGCCAATGAGCAGTTCTTC
TRBJ2-5 TRBV20-1 once - CSARGRLGPGETQYF TGCAGTGCTAGAGGGCGACTAGGTCCCGGGGAGACCCAGTACTTC
TRBJ2-6 TRBV15 - - CATSSTSPVLTF TGTGCCACCAGCTCGACCTCTCCCGTCCTGACTTTC
TRBJ2-1 TRBV6-6 - TRBD2 CASSYSNLGGGGYNEQFF TGTGCCAGCAGTTACTCGAATTTGGGCGGGGGGGGCTACAATGAGCAGTTCTTC
TRBJ1-2 TRBV12-3/TRBV12-4 many TRBD1 CASSMRTGANYGYTF TGTGCCAGCAGCATGCGGACAGGAGCTAACTATGGCTACACCTTC
TRBJ2-5 TRBV7-3 - - CASSFPGETQYF TGTGCCAGCAGCTTTCCGGGGGAGACCCAGTACTTC
TRBJ1-5 TRBV15 few - CATSPGGREYQPQHF TGTGCCACCAGCCCTGGGGGCAGGGAATATCAGCCCCAGCATTTT
TRBJ2-1 TRBV27 - - CASSLKLGNEQFF TGTGCCAGCAGTCTAAAACTAGGGAATGAGCAGTTCTTC
TRBJ2-2 TRBV7-9 - - CASSSGGTAGELFF TGTGCCAGCAGCTCCGGGGGGACAGCCGGGGAGCTGTTTTTT
TRBJ2-2 TRBV4-1 few TRBD2 CASSQVARGVTGELFF TGCGCCAGCAGCCAAGTCGCGCGGGGGGTCACCGGGGAGCTGTTTTTT
TRBJ1-1 TRBV3-1 few - CASSQGGGPEAFF TGTGCCAGCAGCCAAGGGGGGGGACCTGAAGCTTTCTTT
TRBJ1-1 TRBV27 - TRBD1 CASTQGDGNTEAFF TGTGCCAGCACCCAGGGGGACGGGAACACTGAAGCTTTCTTT
TRBJ2-3 TRBV24-1 - - CATSDAGAADTQYF TGTGCCACCAGTGATGCAGGGGCTGCAGATACGCAGTATTTT
TRBJ1-3 TRBV20-1 few - CSASSPEPVGNTIYF TGCAGTGCTTCCTCACCCGAGCCAGTCGGAAACACCATATATTTT
TRBJ2-2 TRBV7-2 - - CASSFLRGRGTGELIF TGTGCCAGCAGCTTTCTTCGGGGGCGAGGGACCGGGGAGCTGATTTTT
TRBJ1-2 TRBV12-3/TRBV12-4 - - CASSSRTRANYGYTF TGTGCCAGCAGTAGCCGGACAAGAGCTAACTATGGCTACACCTTC
TRBJ2-2 TRBV20-1 few TRBD2 CSANGLAGTGELFF TGCAGTGCCAACGGTCTAGCGGGGACCGGGGAGCTGTTTTTT
TRBJ2-7 TRBV20-1 few - CSARDQGRGYEQYF TGCAGTGCTCGGGATCAGGGGCGCGGATACGAGCAGTACTTC
TRBJ2-7 TRBV4-3 - - CASSQGPGPSYEQYF TGCGCCAGCAGCCAAGGCCCAGGCCCCTCCTACGAGCAGTACTTC
TRBJ1-6 TRBV27 - - CASSPQGPGSPLHF TGTGCCAGCAGTCCACAGGGACCGGGCTCACCCCTCCACTTT
TRBJ1-1 TRBV9 few - CASSQGSLAAEAFF TGTGCCAGCAGCCAGGGAAGTTTGGCGGCTGAAGCTTTCTTT
TRBJ2-3 TRBV5-1 many - CASSLYVSADTQYF TGCGCCAGCAGCTTATACGTGTCGGCAGATACGCAGTATTTT
TRBJ2-1 TRBV4-2 - TRBD2 CASSQLLAGVDRLEQFF TGTGCCAGCAGCCAACTTCTAGCGGGGGTAGACCGCTTAGAGCAGTTCTTC
TRBJ2-5 TRBV6-1 - - CASSAGWVQETQYF TGTGCCAGCAGTGCGGGATGGGTCCAAGAGACCCAGTACTTC
TRBJ2-5 TRBV9 - - CASSSSPGEETQYF TGTGCCAGCAGCTCAAGCCCTGGAGAGGAGACCCAGTACTTC
TRBJ2-4 TRBV7-9 medium-sized TRBD2 CASSLVQRGKNIQYF TGTGCCAGCAGCTTAGTGCAGCGGGGAAAAAACATTCAGTACTTC
TRBJ2-2 TRBV29-1 few TRBD2 CSARGLAGTGELFF TGCAGCGCCCGGGGACTAGCGGGAACCGGGGAGCTGTTTTTT
TRBJ2-4 TRBV6-5 many - CASSYSEELAKNIQYF TGTGCCAGCAGTTACTCGGAGGAACTAGCCAAAAACATTCAGTACTTC
TRBJ1-2 TRBV7-9 - TRBD1 CASSPGQGMRHGYTF TGTGCCAGCAGCCCGGGACAGGGAATGAGACATGGCTACACCTTC
TRBJ1-1 TRBV7-3 many - CASSYRGGSTEAFF TGTGCCAGCAGCTACCGGGGAGGGTCCACTGAAGCTTTCTTT
TRBJ1-1 TRBV27 many - CASSLTGQLNTEAFF TGTGCCAGCAGTTTAACCGGACAGCTGAACACTGAAGCTTTCTTT
TRBJ1-2 TRBV7-2 - - CASSLEQAVSGYTF TGTGCCAGCAGCTTGGAACAGGCAGTGAGTGGCTACACCTTC
TRBJ1-5 TRBV24-1 few - CATLRRGADNQPQHF TGTGCCACCCTTCGCCGGGGGGCAGATAATCAGCCCCAGCATTTT
TRBJ1-1 TRBV29-1 few - CSVRGLGDAFF TGCAGCGTTCGAGGTCTGGGGGATGCTTTCTTT
TRBJ1-1 TRBV7-8 few - CASSETNTEAFF TGTGCCAGCAGCGAAACAAACACTGAAGCTTTCTTT
TRBJ1-2 TRBV29-1 - - CSVVEGYYGYTF TGCAGCGTTGTTGAGGGTTACTATGGCTACACCTTC
TRBJ2-2 TRBV7-3 - - CASTRPYTGELFF TGTGCCAGCACCCGGCCGTACACCGGGGAGCTGTTTTTT
TRBJ2-3 TRBV5-1 few - CASSLGLSASTDTQYF TGCGCCAGCAGCTTGGGTCTCTCGGCGTCCACAGATACGCAGTATTTT
TRBJ1-6 TRBV20-1 many - CSASRNNSPLHF TGCAGTGCTAGTAGGAATAATTCACCCCTCCACTTT
TRBJ1-6 TRBV5-1 few TRBD1 CASSIDRQGANSPLHF TGCGCCAGCAGCATCGATCGACAGGGGGCAAATTCACCCCTCCACTTT
TRBJ1-1 TRBV4-3 - - CASSQLGGKREAFF TGCGCCAGCAGCCAGCTAGGGGGAAAGAGGGAAGCTTTCTTT
TRBJ1-1 TRBV20-1 few - CSASPRDTEAFF TGCAGTGCCTCCCCCAGAGACACTGAAGCTTTCTTT
TRBJ2-1 TRBV20-1 many TRBD2 CSARGSTSGGSYNEQFF TGCAGTGCTAGGGGTTCTACTAGCGGGGGCTCCTACAATGAGCAGTTCTTC